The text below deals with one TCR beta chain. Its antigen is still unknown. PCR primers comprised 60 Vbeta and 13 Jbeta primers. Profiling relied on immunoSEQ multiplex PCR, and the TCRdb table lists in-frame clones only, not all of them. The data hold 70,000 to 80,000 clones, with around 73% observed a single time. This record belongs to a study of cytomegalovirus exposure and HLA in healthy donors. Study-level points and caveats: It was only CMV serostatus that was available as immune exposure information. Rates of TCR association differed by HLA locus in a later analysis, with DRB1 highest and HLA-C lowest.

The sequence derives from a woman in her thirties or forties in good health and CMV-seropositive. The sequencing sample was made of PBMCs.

The CDR3 bases are TGTGCCTGGAGCCTTGGGGAGGGGAACGGCTACACCTTC. This sequence encodes CAWSLGEGNGYTF. The chain links TRBV30 to TRBJ1-2, with a weak D call TRBD1 (5 bases). V lost 3 bases and J lost 8, with 16 bases in between. Germline values: CDR1 GTSNPN, CDR2 SVGIG (reference sequence). This CDR3 comprises 13 residues.